This T cell receptor (beta chain) came from a study of blood T cell repertoires in COVID-19. In the study overall: T cells, B-cell-depleted T cells, or PBMCs supplied cDNA or gDNA.

Germline CDR1 SEHNR, CDR2 FQNEAQ (reference sequence). V lost 3 bases to trimming and J lost 7 bases; unmatched junction nucleotides: 8. The CDR3 length is 16 residues. In the original workflow: How many nucleated cells were present was estimated from reference gene primer amplification. The method was immunoSEQ multiplex PCR; TCRdb's version includes in-frame clones alone and lacks a portion of them. Clone size and V and J calls were adopted from that table, with D and trimming inferred from the DNA. Here the sample spans about 220,000 clones, around 84% being singletons. This TCR was sampled from a human donor in a cohort sampled during active COVID-19. Sequenced sample: peripheral blood. The V call is TRBV7-9, the J call TRBJ2-7, with 14 bases lining up with TRBD2. The CDR3 reads CASSFPGLAGVYEQYF. As DNA, the CDR3 is TGTGCCAGCAGCTTTCCGGGACTAGCGGGAGTCTATGAGCAGTACTTC.